The 29 T cell receptor beta chains presented below share a single source sample, sequenced in a study of T cell repertoires in cytomegalovirus infection. TCRdb fed the reads into MiXCR, producing one record per CDR3 protein. Among about 140,000 distinct CDR3 sequences listed, about 6.5% were seen once. The sequencing input was PBMCs. These receptors were collected from a human donor in good health (CMV status not recorded). Some clones in this sample may be carry-over from other donors' samples.

There are many counts of this clonotype. The genes are TRBV19 and TRBJ2-1, with D perhaps given as TRBD1 or TRBD2 (5 bases each). The germline CDR1 and CDR2 sequences are LNHDA and SQIVND (reference sequence). This CDR3 contains 14 residues. Trimming shortened V by 9 bases and J by 6 bases, and 18 bases separated the two germline ends. CDR3 DNA sequence: TGTGCCAGCCAGACGGGGCTAGTATCCAATGAGCAGTTCTTC. Residues: CASQTGLVSNEQFF.

This clonotype was observed at least ten times. The chain links TRBV14 to TRBJ2-7; 11 bases match TRBD2. The germline V gene encodes CDR1 SGHDN and CDR2 FVKESK. This CDR3 region has 15 residues. J lost 5 bases, V lost 5 bases, and 8 bases had no gene match. The CDR3 DNA reads as TGTGCCAGCAGCTCCCAACTAGCGGGGGCCAACGAGCAGTACTTC. Translating it yields CASSSQLAGANEQYF.

This clonotype has ten or more counts. The V gene is TRBV7-2, the J gene TRBJ1-4, with D possibly matching TRBD1 (6 bases). Trimming left V 2 bases short and J 7 bases short, with 14 bases between. The CDR3 has 15 amino acids. CDR1 is SGHTA, CDR2 FQGNSA, per germline. The CDR3 coding sequence is TGTGCCAGCAGCTTATGGGGGCAGGGGTTTGAAAAACTGTTTTTT. Its translation: CASSLWGQGFEKLFF.

There are many counts of this clonotype. The gene calls are TRBV7-2 and TRBJ2-5; 12 bases agree with TRBD2. Germline CDR1 is SGHTA and CDR2 is FQGNSA. With 5 bases clipped from V and 2 bases from J, the junction kept 18 bases outside the gene matches. This CDR3 spans 20 amino acids. CDR3 sequence (DNA): TGTGCCAGCAGCCTGAGGACTAGCGGGGATATACCATCGGGGCAAGAGACCCAGTACTTC. Translated: CASSLRTSGDIPSGQETQYF. The whole variable domain, remainder taken from reference TRBV7-2 and TRBJ2-5, is GAGVSQSPSNKVTEKGKDVELRCDPISGHTALYWYRQSLGQGLEFLIYFQGNSAPDKSGLPSDRFSAERTGGSVSTLTIQRTQQEDSAVYLCASSLRTSGDIPSGQETQYFGPGTRLLVL.

This clonotype was seen many times. The V call is TRBV6-1, the J call TRBJ2-3, with D hard to call. Per the germline V gene, CDR1 is MNHNS and CDR2 is SASEGT. The CDR3 is 14 residues long. Trimming removed 1 base at V and 5 bases at J, with 10 bases between. CDR3 in DNA: TGTGCCAGCAGTGAAGTTCTTCTAGGAGATACGCAGTATTTT. It specifies CASSEVLLGDTQYF.

The V and J genes are TRBV19 and TRBJ1-2; D gene unclear. CDR1 is LNHDA, CDR2 SQIVND, per germline (reference sequence). The CDR3 is 13 amino acids. Trimming pared 6 bases from V and 7 bases from J, leaving 15 bases between. CDR3 in DNA: TGTGCCAGTAGCCCCGCACCTCAGGCTGGCTACACCTTC. As protein: CASSPAPQAGYTF.

This clonotype was seen repeatedly, ten times or more. This chain connects TRBV7-2 to TRBJ1-1; D is perhaps TRBD1 (6 bases). V was shortened by 1 base and J by 3 bases, with 12 bases between the two germline ends. Germline V gene data show CDR1 as SGHTA and CDR2 as FQGNSA. The CDR3 totals 15 residues. The CDR3 nucleotides read TGTGCCAGCAGCTTAGTAAGTAGGGGGGACACTGAAGCTTTCTTT. Its translation: CASSLVSRGDTEAFF.

This clonotype was counted at least ten times. The J gene is TRBJ2-5, the V gene TRBV7-6; 7 positions match TRBD1. Germline CDR1 is SGHVS and CDR2 is FNYEAQ. CDR3 length: 17 amino acids. J lost 4 bases, V lost 5 bases, and 16 bases had no gene match. This CDR3 reads CASSLQSQGIFAETQYF. In DNA form, the CDR3 reads TGTGCCAGCAGCCTCCAGTCACAGGGGATATTTGCAGAGACCCAGTACTTC.

This clonotype was recorded a few times. This chain uses TRBV5-6 with TRBJ2-1, with TRBD2 identical over 11 bases. Looked up from germline, CDR1 is SGHDT and CDR2 is YYEEEE. The CDR3 loop spans 16 amino acids. The J segment lost 4 bases and the V segment lost 2 bases, leaving 5 bases of the junction unmatched. DNA for the CDR3: TGTGCCAGCAGCTTCTCTAGCGGGGGGATGTACAATGAGCAGTTCTTC. It is translated as CASSFSSGGMYNEQFF.

This clonotype was recorded at least ten times. This chain uses TRBV6-1 with TRBJ2-5, with D perhaps matching TRBD1 (6 bases). Trimming stripped 7 bases from V and 2 bases from J, with 23 bases between. The CDR3 has 17 amino acids. Germline lookup yields CDR1 MNHNS and CDR2 SASEGT. The CDR3: CASTTSPGQGGQETQYF. The CDR3 DNA sequence: TGTGCCAGCACGACCAGCCCTGGACAAGGGGGTCAAGAGACCCAGTACTTC.

This clonotype appeared many times. The V call is TRBV20-1, the J call TRBJ1-3; 10 bases are a match to TRBD1. The CDR3 spans 15 residues. The germline gives CDR1 DFQATT, CDR2 SNEGSKA (reference sequence). J was trimmed by 2 bases and V by 3 bases; bases with no gene match: 4. The CDR3 nucleotides are TGCAGTGCTAGGACAGGGGGCGCCCCTGGAAACACCATATATTTT. Its translation: CSARTGGAPGNTIYF.

This clonotype was counted ten times or more. The chain is built from TRBV6-1 and TRBJ1-4, with 11 bases aligning to TRBD1. CDR1 is MNHNS and CDR2 is SASEGT in the germline V gene. J lost 7 bases, V lost 5 bases, and 6 bases had no gene match. The CDR3 sequence is 15 residues long. CDR3 amino acids: CASSPLGTGGEKLFF. The CDR3 nucleotides read TGTGCCAGCAGTCCACTCGGGACAGGGGGTGAAAAACTGTTTTTT.

This clonotype was counted ten times or more. The chain employs TRBV28 and TRBJ2-1; 10 bases are shared with TRBD2. The V and J ends lost 5 bases and 4 bases, in that order; junction bases with no gene match: 8. The CDR3 spans 16 residues. CDR1 MDHEN and CDR2 SYDVKM come from the germline V gene. In DNA form, the CDR3 reads TGTGCCAGCAGTGCCCTTAGCGGGGGGAATTACAATGAGCAGTTCTTC. Protein sequence: CASSALSGGNYNEQFF.

This chain uses TRBV28 with TRBJ1-5; D perhaps matches TRBD1 (6 bases). The CDR3 spans 12 residues. CDR1 is MDHEN and CDR2 is SYDVKM in the germline V gene. V shed 7 bases and J shed 4 bases, with 8 bases lying between them. The CDR3 spells CASTTGNQPQHF. The CDR3, as DNA: TGTGCCAGCACAACAGGGAATCAGCCCCAGCATTTT.

The CDR3 coding sequence is TGTGCCAGTACCTCCATATGGGGGGGGGGATCCACCGATACGCAGTATTTT. Translation: CASTSIWGGGSTDTQYF. The rearrangement joins TRBV19 to TRBJ2-3, with 7 bases that match TRBD2. Germline CDR1 LNHDA, CDR2 SQIVND (reference sequence). The CDR3 contains 17 residues. The ends lost 7 bases at V and 6 bases at J; junction bases unmatched: 19.

This clonotype was seen many times. The CDR3 region is CASSTDRGRTEAFF. The DNA of the CDR3 is TGTGCCAGCAGCACGGACAGAGGGCGCACTGAAGCTTTCTTT. The chain carries TRBV7-9 and TRBJ1-1, with D perhaps matching TRBD1 (6 bases). Germline CDR1 reads SEHNR; CDR2 reads FQNEAQ (reference sequence). The CDR3 has 14 amino acids. Trimming took 5 bases from V and 4 from J, leaving 14 bases between them.

To note about this clonotype: A much larger clone differs by one base, so this may be a read error. The rearrangement uses TRBV7-9 and TRBJ1-5, with 9 bases lining up with TRBD1. The CDR3 runs 13 residues. CDR1 and CDR2 (germline): SEHNR, FQNEAQ (reference sequence). CDR3 sequence: CAGSSDRGQPQHF. The CDR3 coding sequence is TGTGCCGGCAGCTCGGACAGGGGACAGCCCCAGCATTTT.

This clonotype has at least ten counts. The V and J genes are TRBV12-3 or TRBV12-4 and TRBJ1-3; a possible D gene is TRBD1 (5 bases). V shed 5 bases and J shed 0 bases, with 14 bases lying between them. This CDR3 region has 16 residues. The CDR3 DNA sequence: TGTGCCAGCAGTGGGGCCACGGCGGTCTCTGGAAACACCATATATTTT. It is translated as CASSGATAVSGNTIYF.

V and J are TRBV6-2 or TRBV6-3 and TRBJ1-1; D is unclear. The CDR3 covers 14 residues. Trimming pared 2 bases from V and 2 bases from J, leaving 9 bases between. In germline, CDR1 is MNHEY, CDR2 SVGEGT. CDR3 residues: CASSYPAANTEAFF. CDR3 bases: TGTGCCAGCAGTTACCCCGCCGCAAACACTGAAGCTTTCTTT.

The genes are TRBV7-9 and TRBJ2-1, with D perhaps matching TRBD2 (6 bases). V lost 6 bases and J 7 bases, leaving 16 bases between the germline ends. Germline CDR1 and CDR2: SEHNR and FQNEAQ (reference sequence). CDR3 size: 14 residues. The CDR3 region has the DNA TGTGCCAGCAGGCCGGGACTCGCGTTGAATGAGCAGTTCTTC. Its translation: CASRPGLALNEQFF.

This clonotype was detected ten times or more. This rearrangement joins TRBV29-1 to TRBJ2-1; 13 bases are shared with TRBD2. Trimming took 2 bases from V and 0 from J; bases not matched to a gene: 10. Germline V lookup: CDR1 SQVTM, CDR2 ANQGSEA. The CDR3 loop spans 19 amino acids. The CDR3 bases are TGCAGCGTTGAATTTGCTCCGGGACTAGCGGGGTTCTCCTACAATGAGCAGTTCTTC. It yields the protein CSVEFAPGLAGFSYNEQFF.

This clonotype was counted many times. The CDR3: CASSLTGGAEAFF. The CDR3 coding sequence is TGTGCCAGCAGCTTGACGGGGGGGGCTGAAGCTTTCTTT. This chain connects TRBV7-2 to TRBJ1-1, with D possibly being TRBD1 (5 bases). This CDR3 comprises 13 residues. CDR1 is SGHTA and CDR2 is FQGNSA in the germline V gene. V gave up 3 bases and J gave up 6 bases, with 11 bases separating them.

This clonotype was counted many times. The chain links TRBV20-1 to TRBJ1-5; 10 nucleotides agree with TRBD1. Trimming at V came to 4 bases and at J to 0 bases, leaving 6 bases not matched to a gene. Looked up from germline, CDR1 is DFQATT and CDR2 is SNEGSKA (reference sequence). The CDR3 length is 16 residues. The CDR3 DNA is TGCAGTGCTATGGACAGGGGGAGATATAGCAATCAGCCCCAGCATTTT. It is translated as CSAMDRGRYSNQPQHF.

This clonotype was counted only a few times. V gene TRBV5-1 combines with J gene TRBJ2-3, with D possibly matching TRBD2 (5 bases). The germline V gene encodes CDR1 SGHRS and CDR2 YFSETQ. This CDR3 is built from 14 residues. V was pared by 0 bases and J by 4 bases, with 9 bases between. The CDR3 DNA sequence: TGCGCCAGCAGCTTGGAACGGACTCCAGATACGCAGTATTTT. Translating gives CASSLERTPDTQYF. Variable domain in full (rest from reference TRBV5-1 and TRBJ2-3): KAGVTQTPRYLIKTRGQQVTLSCSPISGHRSVSWYQQTPGQGLQFLFEYFSETQRNKGNFPGRFSGRQFSNSRSEMNVSTLELGDSALYLCASSLERTPDTQYFGPGTRLTVL.

This clonotype was counted ten times or more. CDR3 protein: CASSFGSGAEKLFF. The CDR3 coding sequence is TGTGCCAGCAGCTTCGGATCTGGGGCTGAAAAACTGTTTTTT. The chain uses TRBV5-6 and TRBJ1-4, with D perhaps matching TRBD1 (5 bases). The CDR3 runs 14 residues. Germline assignment: CDR1 SGHDT and CDR2 YYEEEE. Trimming removed 2 bases from V and 7 bases from J, with 12 bases in between.

This clonotype was observed many times. The V gene is TRBV7-2, the J gene TRBJ2-1; D unclear. The CDR3 length is 14 residues. The germline V and J ends were trimmed by 5 bases and 4 bases, with 12 bases remaining between them. Germline V gene data show CDR1 as SGHTA and CDR2 as FQGNSA. The CDR3 sequence is CASSLEAVYNEQFF. In nucleotides, the CDR3 is TGTGCCAGCAGCCTAGAGGCTGTATACAATGAGCAGTTCTTC.

This clonotype was counted at least ten times. DNA for the CDR3: TGTGCCAGCAGCCACCCTCTAAGTGGAAACACCATATATTTT. This sequence encodes CASSHPLSGNTIYF. The chain joins TRBV12-3 or TRBV12-4 to TRBJ1-3; D is ambiguous. CDR3 length: 14 residues. Trimming took off 6 bases at V and 3 bases at J, with 12 bases between the two ends.

J is TRBJ1-1 and V is TRBV7-2; D remains ambiguous. This CDR3 comprises 16 residues. The germline V gene has CDR1 SGHTA and CDR2 FQGNSA. The V end was cut by 5 bases, the J end by 1 base, with 17 bases between. The CDR3 DNA is TGTGCCAGCAGCGCAAGGAGGAACGCACGGAACACTGAAGCTTTCTTT. Protein product: CASSARRNARNTEAFF.

This clonotype was seen at least ten times. The chain joins TRBV7-9 to TRBJ2-5, with D hard to call. Germline CDR1 is SEHNR and CDR2 is FQNEAQ (reference sequence). Trimming stripped 5 bases from V and 5 bases from J, with 15 bases between. CDR3 length: 14 residues. CDR3 in amino acids: CASSISPGWETQYF. CDR3 nucleotide sequence: TGTGCCAGCAGCATCTCCCCCGGTTGGGAGACCCAGTACTTC.